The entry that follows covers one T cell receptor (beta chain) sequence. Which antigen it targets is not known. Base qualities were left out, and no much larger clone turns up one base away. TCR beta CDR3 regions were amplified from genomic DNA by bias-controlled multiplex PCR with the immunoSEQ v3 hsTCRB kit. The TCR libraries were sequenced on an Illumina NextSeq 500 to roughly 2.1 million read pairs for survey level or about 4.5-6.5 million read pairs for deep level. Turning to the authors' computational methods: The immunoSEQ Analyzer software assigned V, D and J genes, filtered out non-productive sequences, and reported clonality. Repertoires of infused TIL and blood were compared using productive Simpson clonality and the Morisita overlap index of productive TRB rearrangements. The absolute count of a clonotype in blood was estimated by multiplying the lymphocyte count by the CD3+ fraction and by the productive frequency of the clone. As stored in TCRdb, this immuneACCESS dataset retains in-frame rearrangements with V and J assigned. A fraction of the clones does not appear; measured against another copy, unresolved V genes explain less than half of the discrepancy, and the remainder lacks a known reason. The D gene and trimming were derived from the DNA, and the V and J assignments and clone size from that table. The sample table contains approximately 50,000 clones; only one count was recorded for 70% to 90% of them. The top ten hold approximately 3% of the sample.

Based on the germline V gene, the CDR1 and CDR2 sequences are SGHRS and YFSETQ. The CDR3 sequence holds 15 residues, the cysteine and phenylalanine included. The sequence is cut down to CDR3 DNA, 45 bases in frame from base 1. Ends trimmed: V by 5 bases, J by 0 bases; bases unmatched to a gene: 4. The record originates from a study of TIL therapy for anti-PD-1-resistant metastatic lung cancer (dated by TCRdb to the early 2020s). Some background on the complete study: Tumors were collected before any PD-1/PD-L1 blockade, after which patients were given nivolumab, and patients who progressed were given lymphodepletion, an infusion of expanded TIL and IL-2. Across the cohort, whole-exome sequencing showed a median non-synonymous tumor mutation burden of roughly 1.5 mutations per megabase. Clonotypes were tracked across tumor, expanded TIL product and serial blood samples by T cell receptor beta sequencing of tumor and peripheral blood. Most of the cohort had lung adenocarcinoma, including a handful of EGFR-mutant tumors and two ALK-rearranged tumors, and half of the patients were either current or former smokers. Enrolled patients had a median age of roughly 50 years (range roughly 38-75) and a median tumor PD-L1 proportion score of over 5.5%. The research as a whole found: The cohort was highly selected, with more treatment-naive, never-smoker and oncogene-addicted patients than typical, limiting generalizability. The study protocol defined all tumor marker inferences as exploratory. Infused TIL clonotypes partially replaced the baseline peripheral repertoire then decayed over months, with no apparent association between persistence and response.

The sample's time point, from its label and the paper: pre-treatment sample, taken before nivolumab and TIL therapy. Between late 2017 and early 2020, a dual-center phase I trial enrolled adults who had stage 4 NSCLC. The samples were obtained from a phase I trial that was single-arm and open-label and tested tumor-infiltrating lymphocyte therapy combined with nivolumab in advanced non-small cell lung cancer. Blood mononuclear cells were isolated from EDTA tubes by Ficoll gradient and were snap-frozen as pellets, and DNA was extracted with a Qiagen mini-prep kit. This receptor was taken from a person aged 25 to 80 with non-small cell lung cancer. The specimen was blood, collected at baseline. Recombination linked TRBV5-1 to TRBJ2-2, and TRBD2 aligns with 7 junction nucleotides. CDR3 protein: CASSTGGTNTGELFF. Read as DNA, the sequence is TGCGCCAGCAGTACGGGGGGAACGAACACCGGGGAGCTGTTTTTT.